These T cell receptor beta chains were read from a single sample in a study of OX40 agonist ivuxolimab in advanced cancers. Sequencing used immunoSEQ multiplex PCR; TCRdb keeps in-frame clones, though not all of them. Altogether over 15,000 clones are present, approximately 72% being singletons, with the ten largest covering about 24%. The sequenced sample was CD4+ or CD8+ T cells sorted from blood, obtained in a trial of the OX40 agonist ivuxolimab. The receptor set was obtained from an adult with an advanced solid tumor such as melanoma, head and neck, liver or kidney cancer. The CDR3 runs from the conserved cysteine through the conserved F or W. A D gene is named only where the DNA matches it firmly. Only some rows state a clone size, as once, few, many or a class for expanded clones.

NA	TRBV6-5	TRBJ2-3	TRBD2	CASSRLAGGVDTQYF	TGTGCCAGCAGCCGACTAGCGGGGGGGGTAGATACGCAGTATTTT
NA	TRBV28	TRBJ1-5	TRBD1	CASSAARGTGRDSNQPQHF	TGTGCCAGCAGTGCGGCCCGAGGGACAGGGCGGGATAGCAATCAGCCCCAGCATTTT
NA	TRBV7-2	TRBJ2-7	TRBD2	CASSSGLAGNSYEQYF	TGTGCCAGCAGCTCGGGACTAGCGGGGAACTCCTACGAGCAGTACTTC
NA	TRBV5-6	TRBJ2-1	NA	CASSLGDNEQFF	TGTGCCAGCAGCTTGGGGGACAATGAGCAGTTCTTC
NA	TRBV18	TRBJ2-7	NA	CASSPKASAGYEQYF	TGTGCCAGCTCACCAAAGGCTAGCGCCGGCTACGAGCAGTACTTC
NA	TRBV19	TRBJ2-3	NA	CASSIMRVTDTQYF	TGTGCCAGTAGTATTATGAGGGTCACAGATACGCAGTATTTT
NA	TRBV27	TRBJ2-7	TRBD2	CASSSDPYPGGDPNKGYEQYF	TGTGCCAGCAGTTCAGATCCTTACCCCGGGGGGGATCCCAACAAGGGGTACGAGCAGTACTTC
few	TRBV7-9	TRBJ2-7	TRBD1	CASSAPGQGHEQYF	TGTGCCAGCAGCGCCCCGGGACAGGGCCACGAGCAGTACTTC
medium-sized	TRBV10-2	TRBJ1-3	NA	CASRAPGSGNTIYF	TGCGCCAGCAGGGCCCCCGGCTCTGGAAACACCATATATTTT
many	TRBV4-1	TRBJ2-7	TRBD1	CASSPGQLIYEQYF	TGCGCCAGCAGCCCGGGACAGCTGATCTACGAGCAGTACTTC
NA	TRBV11-3	TRBJ2-1	NA	CASSLAGGHEQFF	TGTGCCAGCAGCTTAGCAGGCGGGCATGAGCAGTTCTTC
NA	TRBV27	TRBJ1-5	NA	CASARVGTNQPQHF	TGTGCCAGCGCAAGGGTAGGCACCAATCAGCCCCAGCATTTT
NA	TRBV5-1	TRBJ2-7	TRBD1	CASSLGGQVYEQYF	TGCGCCAGCAGCTTGGGGGGACAGGTTTACGAGCAGTACTTC
NA	TRBV4-1	TRBJ2-2	NA	CASSLTSGWENTGELFF	TGCGCCAGCAGCCTAACTTCGGGATGGGAAAACACCGGGGAGCTGTTTTTT
NA	TRBV9	TRBJ2-1	NA	CASSHPVEVAGDNEQFF	TGTGCCAGCAGCCACCCCGTCGAGGTGGCCGGAGACAATGAGCAGTTCTTC
NA	TRBV10-3	TRBJ1-4	NA	CAISESSRANEKLFF	TGTGCCATCAGTGAGTCGAGCAGAGCTAATGAAAAACTGTTTTTT
NA	TRBV15	TRBJ2-3	TRBD1	CATSSGQGINADTQYF	TGTGCCACCAGCAGTGGACAGGGGATAAATGCAGATACGCAGTATTTT
NA	TRBV21-1	TRBJ2-3	NA	CASREPPDTQYF	TGTGCCTCCAGGGAACCCCCAGATACGCAGTATTTT
NA	TRBV5-3	TRBJ2-5	NA	CARSPDQETQYF	TGTGCCAGAAGCCCGGACCAAGAGACCCAGTACTTC
NA	TRBV9	TRBJ2-5	TRBD2	CASSAVAGGETQYF	TGTGCCAGCAGCGCAGTAGCGGGGGGGGAGACCCAGTACTTC
NA	TRBV27	TRBJ2-1	TRBD1	CASSSATGTGKVNEQFF	TGTGCCAGCAGTTCTGCCACCGGGACAGGGAAGGTCAATGAGCAGTTCTTC
few	TRBV20-1	TRBJ1-1	NA	CSARGQTEAFF	TGCAGTGCTAGAGGACAGACTGAAGCTTTCTTT
NA	TRBV7-6	TRBJ1-1	NA	CASSFGNTEAFF	TGTGCCAGCAGCTTTGGGAACACTGAAGCTTTCTTT
NA	TRBV5-5	TRBJ2-3	NA	CASSLDVLDTQYF	TGTGCCAGCAGCTTGGACGTTTTGGATACGCAGTATTTT
few	TRBV28	TRBJ1-4	TRBD1	CASSLMTGNNEKLFF	TGTGCCAGCAGTTTGATGACAGGGAATAATGAAAAACTGTTTTTT
NA	TRBV30	TRBJ2-7	NA	CALRDNTYEQYF	TGTGCTTTACGGGACAACACCTACGAGCAGTACTTC
NA	TRBV7-8	TRBJ2-5	NA	CASSLHRQETQYF	TGTGCCAGCAGCTTACACCGCCAAGAGACCCAGTACTTC
few	TRBV29-1	TRBJ1-1	NA	CSDNVGGEAFF	TGCAGCGACAACGTCGGGGGCGAAGCTTTCTTT
NA	TRBV4-1	TRBJ2-7	NA	CASSQVLRVLDEQYF	TGCGCCAGCAGCCAAGTCTTACGGGTTCTTGACGAGCAGTACTTC
NA	TRBV30	TRBJ1-2	NA	CACTSDGGPNYGYTF	TGTGCCTGCACATCGGACGGGGGGCCTAACTATGGCTACACCTTC
once	TRBV11-1	TRBJ2-7	NA	CASSFIGEQHF	TGTGCCAGCAGCTTTATCGGGGAGCAGCACTTC
NA	TRBV9	TRBJ2-1	NA	CASSVEGVTSYNEQFF	TGTGCCAGCAGCGTCGAAGGGGTGACTTCCTACAATGAGCAGTTCTTC
few	TRBV2	TRBJ2-4	NA	CASTGRQNIQYF	TGTGCCAGCACTGGACGGCAAAACATTCAGTACTTC
NA	TRBV5-1	TRBJ2-3	NA	CASSLSGLLPPDTQYF	TGCGCCAGCAGCTTGAGCGGACTTCTTCCCCCAGATACGCAGTATTTT
NA	TRBV29-1	TRBJ2-7	NA	CSVEGAVNSDEQYF	TGCAGCGTTGAGGGGGCGGTTAACTCTGACGAGCAGTACTTC
NA	TRBV6-5	TRBJ2-1	TRBD2	CASYSGLAYGEQFF	TGTGCCAGCTATTCGGGACTAGCTTACGGTGAGCAGTTCTTC
NA	TRBV11-2	TRBJ1-2	NA	CASSPLVYGYTF	TGTGCCAGCAGTCCCTTGGTGTATGGCTACACCTTC
once	TRBV7-8	TRBJ2-5	TRBD1	CASSLGTGFQETQYF	TGTGCCAGCAGCTTAGGGACAGGGTTCCAAGAGACCCAGTACTTC
NA	TRBV5-6	TRBJ1-2	NA	CASSGGKGAGPYGYTF	TGTGCCAGCAGCGGGGGGAAAGGGGCAGGTCCCTATGGCTACACCTTC
NA	TRBV9	TRBJ1-2	NA	CASSVSSGEYGYTF	TGTGCCAGCAGCGTATCTTCAGGGGAATATGGCTACACCTTC
NA	TRBV19	TRBJ2-7	TRBD1	CASSTGTGLYEQYF	TGTGCCAGTAGTACCGGGACAGGGCTCTACGAGCAGTACTTC
NA	TRBV9	TRBJ2-1	TRBD2	CASSLNGGALPNNEQFF	TGTGCCAGCAGCCTCAACGGGGGGGCCCTACCCAACAATGAGCAGTTCTTC
NA	TRBV21-1	TRBJ1-5	NA	CASSTRHRSINQPQHF	TGTGCCAGCAGCACTAGGCATCGCAGCATTAATCAGCCCCAGCATTTT
NA	TRBV7-9	TRBJ2-7	TRBD2	CASSLETSGSPYEQYF	TGTGCCAGCAGCTTAGAGACTAGCGGCTCCCCCTACGAGCAGTACTTC
NA	TRBV7-3	TRBJ1-2	NA	CASSSGVGNYGYTF	TGTGCCAGCAGTTCAGGAGTGGGGAACTATGGCTACACCTTC
NA	TRBV6-4	TRBJ2-3	TRBD1	CASSDVPWTGGRTTDTQYF	TGTGCCAGCAGCGACGTCCCTTGGACAGGGGGCCGCACCACAGATACGCAGTATTTT
NA	TRBV9	TRBJ2-3	TRBD2	CASSVVSSGGTADTQYF	TGTGCCAGCAGCGTAGTTTCGAGCGGGGGTACGGCTGATACGCAGTATTTT